This TCR beta chain was identified in a study of T cells in Graves' hyperthyroidism and ophthalmopathy. Study context: It was at initial diagnosis, before any treatment, that peripheral blood was collected. Study results and limitations: The model forecast ophthalmopathy, anticipating it by a median around 6.5 months before onset. Within blood appeared most thyroid clonotypes that had expanded above 0.001.

In germline, CDR1 is SGHTA, CDR2 FQGNSA. The length of the CDR3 is 15 residues. The V and J ends lost 5 bases and 5 bases, in that order; junction bases with no gene match: 7. The patients, who ranged from 18 to 65 in age, presented with newly diagnosed hyperthyroidism lasting under 2 months. Researchers amplified the TCR beta CDR3 regions from RNA transcripts. Carried out on the TCR CDR3, a first-round RT-PCR used the HTBI primer set. In TCRdb, the multiplex PCR reads were re-called with MiXCR into one record per CDR3 protein. The sample yields approximately 210,000 distinct CDR3 sequences, approximately 17% seen once. Concerning this clonotype: Its antigen is undetermined.

The rearrangement joins TRBV7-2 to TRBJ2-1; TRBD2 agrees at 9 bases. The specimen sequenced was blood. This TCR derives from a man aged 50-59 years with Graves' hyperthyroidism. As DNA, the CDR3 is TGTGCCAGCAGCCCTAATGCGGGAGGGCACAATGAGCAGTTCTTC. This gives the protein CASSPNAGGHNEQFF.